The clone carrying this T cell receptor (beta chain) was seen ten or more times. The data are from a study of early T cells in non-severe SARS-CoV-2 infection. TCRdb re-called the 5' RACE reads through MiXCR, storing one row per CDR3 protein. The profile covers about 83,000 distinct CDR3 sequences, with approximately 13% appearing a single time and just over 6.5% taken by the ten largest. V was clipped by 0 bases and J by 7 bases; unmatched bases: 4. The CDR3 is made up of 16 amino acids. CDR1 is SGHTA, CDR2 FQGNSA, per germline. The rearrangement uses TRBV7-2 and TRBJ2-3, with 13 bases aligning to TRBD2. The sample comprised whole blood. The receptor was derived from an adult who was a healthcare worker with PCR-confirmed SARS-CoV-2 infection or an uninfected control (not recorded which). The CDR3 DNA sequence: TGTGCCAGCAGCTTAGCGACTAGCGGGAGGATATATACGCAGTATTTT. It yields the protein CASSLATSGRIYTQYF. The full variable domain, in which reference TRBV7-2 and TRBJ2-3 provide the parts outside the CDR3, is GAGVSQSPSNKVTEKGKDVELRCDPISGHTALYWYRQSLGQGLEFLIYFQGNSAPDKSGLPSDRFSAERTGGSVSTLTIQRTQQEDSAVYLCASSLATSGRIYTQYFGPGTRLTVL.